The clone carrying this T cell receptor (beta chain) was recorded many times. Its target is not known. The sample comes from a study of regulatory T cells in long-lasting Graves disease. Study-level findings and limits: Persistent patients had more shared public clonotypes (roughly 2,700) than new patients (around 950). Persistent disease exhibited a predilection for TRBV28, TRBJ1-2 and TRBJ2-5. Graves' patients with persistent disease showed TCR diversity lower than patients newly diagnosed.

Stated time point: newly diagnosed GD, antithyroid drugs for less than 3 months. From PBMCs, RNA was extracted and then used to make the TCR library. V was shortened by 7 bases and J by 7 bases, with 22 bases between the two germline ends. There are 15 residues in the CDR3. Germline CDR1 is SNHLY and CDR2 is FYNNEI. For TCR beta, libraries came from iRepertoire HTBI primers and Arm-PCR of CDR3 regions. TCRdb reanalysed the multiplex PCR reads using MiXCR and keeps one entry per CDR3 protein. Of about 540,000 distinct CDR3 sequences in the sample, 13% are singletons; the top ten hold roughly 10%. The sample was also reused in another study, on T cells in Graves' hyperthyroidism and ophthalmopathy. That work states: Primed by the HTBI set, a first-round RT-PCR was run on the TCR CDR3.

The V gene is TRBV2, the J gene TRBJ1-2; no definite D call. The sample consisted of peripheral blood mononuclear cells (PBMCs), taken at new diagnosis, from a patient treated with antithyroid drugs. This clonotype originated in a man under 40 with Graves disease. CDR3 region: CASTILPRRIVGYTF. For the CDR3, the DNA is TGTGCCAGCACTATCCTCCCAAGGAGGATCGTTGGCTACACCTTC.